Sequencing of this T cell receptor (beta chain) was carried out in a study of spatial heterogeneity in lung cancer (dated by TCRdb to the late 2010s). Regarding the complete study: Beta-chain transcripts were consistently detected in greater numbers than alpha-chain transcripts, which likely reflects a higher abundance of beta-chain transcripts. At surgery, hundreds of tumor regions, roughly 62 matched nontumor lung samples and 50 to 60 PBMC samples were TCR-sequenced for both alpha and beta chains. The study quantitatively compared TCR alpha and beta repertoires across multiple tumor regions, matched nontumor lung and blood in non-small cell lung cancer. Nonsynonymous mutation counts, determined by whole-exome sequencing of tumor tissue, were related to TCR repertoire features. In tumor regions, TCR transcript counts showed a strong correlation with a T cell transcriptional module score from matched bulk RNA-seq. In the raw uncorrected reads, each unique combination of TCR and UMI appeared on average more than ten times.

In regard to this clonotype: The antigen it binds to is not known. No base quality information exists; no much larger clone differs at one position.

The research as a whole found: Confirming at a functional level the hypothesis that regional TCRs recognize regional mutations was considered to require additional single-cell paired TCR alpha and beta sequencing. TCR-seq coverage of tumor T cells was estimated at only 7% to 8% for alpha chains and 11% to 15% for beta chains. The count of ubiquitous expanded TCRs correlated with the count of ubiquitous nonsynonymous mutations, and the count of regional expanded TCRs correlated with the count of regional nonsynonymous mutations. The number of expanded intratumoral alpha and beta TCRs correlated with the tumor nonsynonymous mutation count.

The CDR3, cysteine through phenylalanine, is 15 amino acids long. Kept here is only the CDR3 DNA, which spans 45 bases and is read in frame from base 1. The germline V gene supplies CDR1 KGHSH and CDR2 LQKENI. Trimming takes 3 bases from V and 0 bases from J, and the germline ends sit 9 bases apart. The intended sense of this specimen's time point label: sample taken at primary tumor resection. Donors were 65 to 85 patients with early-stage, untreated non-small cell lung cancer from the lung TRACERx cohort. For TCR sequencing, whole RNA was extracted from tumor and nontumor lung tissue, or from cryopreserved PBMC samples, and no cell sorting was done. Patients were selected for TCR sequencing only if sufficient RNA was available from at least two tumor regions. Tumor and adjacent nontumor lung specimens were reviewed by a lung pathologist before selection. The library relied on 5' RACE. Instrument used: NextSeq 500. In the TCR library protocol, a unique molecular identifier was attached to each TCR cDNA molecule so that PCR and sequencing errors could be corrected. The published analysis was carried out like this. TCR identification, UMI-based error correction and CDR3 extraction were all carried out with Decombinator tools. Expanded TCRs were defined as those above a frequency of 2 per 1,000, corresponding to the top 1% of the tumor frequency distribution. Expanded tumor TCRs statistically deemed absent (corrected P<0.05) from at least one tumor region were classed as regional, and all other expanded tumor TCRs were classed as ubiquitous. Rényi diversity was computed with the R vegan package after subsampling each repertoire 100 times to 5,000 TCRs. CDR3 similarity networks were built from amino acid triplet string-kernel similarity, connecting CDR3s with pairwise similarity above 0.82. The public reads were run again by TCRdb, first through fastp at Q25 and then through MiXCR, and only productive beta chains were kept. When rows share a CDR3 protein, they turn into one entry using the most common DNA and genes. The authors' filters were not applied to this entry. The sample table contains some 14,000 distinct CDR3 sequences; only one count was recorded for less than 6.5% of them. The biggest ten clones account for around 10% of the sample.

Sequences were derived from lung tumor tissue, sampled at surgery. This clonotype was sampled from a female donor with early-stage non-small cell lung cancer. The chain uses TRBV18 and TRBJ1-5; no confident D gene assignment can be made. The CDR3 protein is CASSPAEHSNQPQHF. The DNA sequence is given as TGTGCCAGCTCACCGGCAGAACATAGCAATCAGCCCCAGCATTTT.